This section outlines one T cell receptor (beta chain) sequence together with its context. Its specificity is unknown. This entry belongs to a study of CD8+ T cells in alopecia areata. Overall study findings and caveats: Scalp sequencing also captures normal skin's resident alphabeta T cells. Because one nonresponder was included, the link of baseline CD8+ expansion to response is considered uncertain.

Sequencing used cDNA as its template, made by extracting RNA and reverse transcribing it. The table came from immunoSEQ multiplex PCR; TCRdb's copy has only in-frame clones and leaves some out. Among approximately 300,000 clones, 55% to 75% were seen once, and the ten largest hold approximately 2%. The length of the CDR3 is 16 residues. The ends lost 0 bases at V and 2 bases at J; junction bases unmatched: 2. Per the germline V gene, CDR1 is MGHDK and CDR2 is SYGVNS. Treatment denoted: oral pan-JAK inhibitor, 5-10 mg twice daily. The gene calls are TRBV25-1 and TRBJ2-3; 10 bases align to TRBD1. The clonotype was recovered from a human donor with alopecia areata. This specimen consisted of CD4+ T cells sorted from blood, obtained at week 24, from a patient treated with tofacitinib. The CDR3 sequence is CASSEYGTGVTDTQYF. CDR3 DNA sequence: TGTGCCAGCAGTGAATATGGGACAGGGGTCACAGATACGCAGTATTTT.